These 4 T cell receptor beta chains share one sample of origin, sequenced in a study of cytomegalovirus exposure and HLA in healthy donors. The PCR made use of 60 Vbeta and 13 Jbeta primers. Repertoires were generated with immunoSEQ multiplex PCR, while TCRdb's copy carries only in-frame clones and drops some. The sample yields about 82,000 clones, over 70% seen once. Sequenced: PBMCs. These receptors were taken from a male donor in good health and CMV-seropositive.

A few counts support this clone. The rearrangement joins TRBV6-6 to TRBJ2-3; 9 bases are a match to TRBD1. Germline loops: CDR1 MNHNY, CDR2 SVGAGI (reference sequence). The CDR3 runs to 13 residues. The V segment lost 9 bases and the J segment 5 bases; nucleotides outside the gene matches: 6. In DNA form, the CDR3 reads TGTGCCAGTCGGACAGGGGAAGTAGATACGCAGTATTTT. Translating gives CASRTGEVDTQYF.

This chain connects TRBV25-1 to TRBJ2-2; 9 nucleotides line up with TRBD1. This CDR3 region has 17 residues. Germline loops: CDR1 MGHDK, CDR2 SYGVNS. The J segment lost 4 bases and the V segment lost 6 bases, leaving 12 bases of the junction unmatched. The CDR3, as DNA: TGTGCCAGCAGCTCATCCGCGGGACAGGGTTCCACCGGGGAGCTGTTTTTT. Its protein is CASSSSAGQGSTGELFF.

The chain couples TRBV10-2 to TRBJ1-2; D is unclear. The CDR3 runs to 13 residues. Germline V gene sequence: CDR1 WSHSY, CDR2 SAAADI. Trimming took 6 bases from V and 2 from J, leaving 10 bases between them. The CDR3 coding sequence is TGCGCCAGCAGCCGGGAAGAGAACTATGGCTACACCTTC. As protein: CASSREENYGYTF.

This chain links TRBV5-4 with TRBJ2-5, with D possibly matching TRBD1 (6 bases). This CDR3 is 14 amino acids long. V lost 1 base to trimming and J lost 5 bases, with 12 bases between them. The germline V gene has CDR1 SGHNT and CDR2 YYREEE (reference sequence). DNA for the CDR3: TGTGCCAGCAGCTTGTCAGGGGCTGGGGAGACCCAGTACTTC. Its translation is CASSLSGAGETQYF.